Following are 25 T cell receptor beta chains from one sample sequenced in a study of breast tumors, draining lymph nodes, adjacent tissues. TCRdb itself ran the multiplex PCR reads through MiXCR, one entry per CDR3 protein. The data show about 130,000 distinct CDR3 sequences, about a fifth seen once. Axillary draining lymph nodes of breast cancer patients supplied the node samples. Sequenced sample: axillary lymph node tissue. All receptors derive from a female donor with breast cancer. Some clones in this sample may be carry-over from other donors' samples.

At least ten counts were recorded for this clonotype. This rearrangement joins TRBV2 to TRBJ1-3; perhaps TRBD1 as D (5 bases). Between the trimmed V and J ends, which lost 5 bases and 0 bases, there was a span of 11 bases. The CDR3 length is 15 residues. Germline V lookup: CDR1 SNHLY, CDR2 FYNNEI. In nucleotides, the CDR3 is TGTGCCAGCAGTACCGAGGGGTTCTCTGGAAACACCATATATTTT. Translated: CASSTEGFSGNTIYF.

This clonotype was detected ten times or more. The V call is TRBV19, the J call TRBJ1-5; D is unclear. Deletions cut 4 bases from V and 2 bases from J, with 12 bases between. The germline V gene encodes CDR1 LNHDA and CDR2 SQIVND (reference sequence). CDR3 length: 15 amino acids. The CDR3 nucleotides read TGTGCCAGTAGTACGGCGGGCGATCGCAATCAGCCCCAGCATTTT. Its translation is CASSTAGDRNQPQHF.

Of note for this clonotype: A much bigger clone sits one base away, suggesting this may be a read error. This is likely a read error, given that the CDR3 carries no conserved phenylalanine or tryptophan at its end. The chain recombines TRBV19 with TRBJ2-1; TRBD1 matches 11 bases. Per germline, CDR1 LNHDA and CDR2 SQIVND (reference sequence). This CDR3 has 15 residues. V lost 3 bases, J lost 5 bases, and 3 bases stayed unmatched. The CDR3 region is CASSIGTGGHNEQFS. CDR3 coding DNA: TGTGCCAGTAGTATCGGGACAGGGGGACACAATGAGCAGTTCTCC.

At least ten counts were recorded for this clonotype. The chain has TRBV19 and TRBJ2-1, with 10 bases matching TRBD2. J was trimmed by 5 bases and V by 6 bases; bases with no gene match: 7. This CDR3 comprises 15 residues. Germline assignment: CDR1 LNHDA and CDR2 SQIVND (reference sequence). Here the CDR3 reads CASRRTSGLDNEQFF. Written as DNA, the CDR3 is TGTGCCAGTAGACGGACTAGCGGTTTAGACAATGAGCAGTTCTTC.

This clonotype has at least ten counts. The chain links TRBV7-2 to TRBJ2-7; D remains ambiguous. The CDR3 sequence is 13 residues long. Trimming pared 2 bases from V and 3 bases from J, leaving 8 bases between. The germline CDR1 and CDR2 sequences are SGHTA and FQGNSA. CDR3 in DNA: TGTGCCAGCAGCTTAAACGGCCACTACGAGCAGTACTTC. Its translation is CASSLNGHYEQYF.

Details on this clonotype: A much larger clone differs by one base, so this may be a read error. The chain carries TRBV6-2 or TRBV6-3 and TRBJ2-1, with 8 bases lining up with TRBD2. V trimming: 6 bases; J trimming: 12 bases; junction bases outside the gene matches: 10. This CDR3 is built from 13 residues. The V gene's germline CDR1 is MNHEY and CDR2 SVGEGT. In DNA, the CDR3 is TGTGCCAGCAGGGGAAGCGGGAGCGGGGGGCAGTTCTTC. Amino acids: CASRGSGSGGQFF.

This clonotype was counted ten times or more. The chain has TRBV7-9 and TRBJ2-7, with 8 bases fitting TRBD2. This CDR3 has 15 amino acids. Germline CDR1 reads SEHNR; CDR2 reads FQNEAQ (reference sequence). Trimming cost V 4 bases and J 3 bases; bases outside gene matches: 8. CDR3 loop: CASSYGASGYYEQYF. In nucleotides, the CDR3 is TGTGCCAGCAGCTACGGGGCTAGCGGGTACTACGAGCAGTACTTC.

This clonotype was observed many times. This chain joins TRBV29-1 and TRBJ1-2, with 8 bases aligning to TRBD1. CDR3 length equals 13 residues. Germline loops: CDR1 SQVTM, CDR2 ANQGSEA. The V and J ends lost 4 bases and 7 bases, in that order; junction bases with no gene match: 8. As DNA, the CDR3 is TGCAGCGTTGGAATTCAGGGGGCTGGTGGCTACACCTTC. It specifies CSVGIQGAGGYTF.

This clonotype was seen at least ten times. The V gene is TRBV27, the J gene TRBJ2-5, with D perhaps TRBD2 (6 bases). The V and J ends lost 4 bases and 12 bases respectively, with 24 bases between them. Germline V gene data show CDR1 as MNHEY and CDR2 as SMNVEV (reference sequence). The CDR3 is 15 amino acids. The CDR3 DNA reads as TGTGCCAGCAGTTCCGGGAAAGGGGCCGCGGGACGGAAGTACTTC. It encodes CASSSGKGAAGRKYF.

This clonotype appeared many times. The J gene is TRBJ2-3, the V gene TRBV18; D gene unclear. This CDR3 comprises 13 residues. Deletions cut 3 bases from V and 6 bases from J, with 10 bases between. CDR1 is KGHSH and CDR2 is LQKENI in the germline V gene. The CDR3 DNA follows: TGTGCCAGCTCACCGGCCCGACGGGATACGCAGTATTTT. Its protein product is CASSPARRDTQYF.

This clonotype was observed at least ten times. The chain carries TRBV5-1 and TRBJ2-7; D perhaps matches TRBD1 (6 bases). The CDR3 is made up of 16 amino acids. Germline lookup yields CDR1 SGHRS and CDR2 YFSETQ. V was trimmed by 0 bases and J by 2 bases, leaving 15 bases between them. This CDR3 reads CASSLDTGTPAYEQYF. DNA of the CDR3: TGCGCCAGCAGCTTGGACACCGGGACACCAGCCTACGAGCAGTACTTC.

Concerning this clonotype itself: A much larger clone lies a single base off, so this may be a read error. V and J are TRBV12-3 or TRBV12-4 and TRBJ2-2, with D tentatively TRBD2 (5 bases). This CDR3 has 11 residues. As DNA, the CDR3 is TGTGCCAGCAGTTATGCCGGGGAGCTGCTTTTT. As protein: CASSYAGELLF.

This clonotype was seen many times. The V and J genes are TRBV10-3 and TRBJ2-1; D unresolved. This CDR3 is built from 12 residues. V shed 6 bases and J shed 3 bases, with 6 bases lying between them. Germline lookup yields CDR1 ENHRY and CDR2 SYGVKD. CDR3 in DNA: TGTGCCATCAGGAACGTCTACAATGAGCAGTTCTTC. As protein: CAIRNVYNEQFF.

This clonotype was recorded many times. CDR3 coding DNA: TGTGCCAGCAGCTTATTACAGTATAATTCACCCCTCCACTTT. Translation: CASSLLQYNSPLHF. The chain combines TRBV7-2 with TRBJ1-6, with D hard to call. The CDR3 is 14 residues long. V lost 2 bases to trimming and J lost 4 bases, with 6 bases between them. Germline values: CDR1 SGHTA, CDR2 FQGNSA.

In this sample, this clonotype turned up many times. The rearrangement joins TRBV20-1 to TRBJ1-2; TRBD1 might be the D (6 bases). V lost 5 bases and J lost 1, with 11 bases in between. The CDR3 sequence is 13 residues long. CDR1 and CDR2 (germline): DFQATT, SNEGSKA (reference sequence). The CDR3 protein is CSALTGRNYGYTF. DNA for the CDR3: TGCAGTGCTCTCACAGGGCGTAACTATGGCTACACCTTC.

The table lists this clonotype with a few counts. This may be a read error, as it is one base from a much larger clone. The CDR3 nucleotides are TGCAGTGCTAGCCGGACTAACGGGAGCTCAGATACGCAGTATTTT. Amino acid sequence: CSASRTNGSSDTQYF. The V gene is TRBV20-1, the J gene TRBJ2-3, with D possibly being TRBD2 (6 bases). There are 15 residues in the CDR3. The germline V and J ends were trimmed by 3 bases and 4 bases, with 17 bases remaining between them. Per the germline V gene, CDR1 is DFQATT and CDR2 is SNEGSKA (reference sequence).

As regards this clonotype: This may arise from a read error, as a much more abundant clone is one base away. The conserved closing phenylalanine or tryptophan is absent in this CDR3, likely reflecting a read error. CDR3 residues: CASSVAGTLNSAYGYTL. In DNA form, the CDR3 reads TGTGCCAGCAGCGTAGCCGGGACCCTCAATTCCGCCTATGGCTACACCCTC. V usage is TRBV9 and J usage is TRBJ1-2; maybe TRBD1 (5 bases). The germline V gene encodes CDR1 SGDLS and CDR2 YYNGEE. This CDR3 is built from 17 residues. Trimming shortened V by 0 bases and J by 4 bases, and 19 bases separated the two germline ends.

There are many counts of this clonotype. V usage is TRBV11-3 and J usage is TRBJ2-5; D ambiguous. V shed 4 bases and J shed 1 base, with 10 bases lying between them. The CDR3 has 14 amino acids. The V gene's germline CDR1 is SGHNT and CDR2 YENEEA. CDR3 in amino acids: CASSYGTAQETQYF. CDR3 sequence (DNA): TGTGCCAGCAGCTACGGAACAGCCCAAGAGACCCAGTACTTC.

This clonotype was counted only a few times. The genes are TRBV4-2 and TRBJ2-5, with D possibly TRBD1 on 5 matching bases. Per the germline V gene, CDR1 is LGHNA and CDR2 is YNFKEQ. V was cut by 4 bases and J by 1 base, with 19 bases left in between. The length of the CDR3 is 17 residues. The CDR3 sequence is CASSPGASGPGQETQYF. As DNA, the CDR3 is TGTGCCAGCAGCCCAGGAGCGTCAGGGCCTGGCCAAGAGACCCAGTACTTC.

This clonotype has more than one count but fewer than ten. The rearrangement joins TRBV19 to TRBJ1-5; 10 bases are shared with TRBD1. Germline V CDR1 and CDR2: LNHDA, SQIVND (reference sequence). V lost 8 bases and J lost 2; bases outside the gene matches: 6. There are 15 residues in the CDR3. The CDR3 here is CASQGGQGGNQPQHF. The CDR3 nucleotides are TGTGCCAGTCAGGGTGGACAGGGGGGCAATCAGCCCCAGCATTTT.

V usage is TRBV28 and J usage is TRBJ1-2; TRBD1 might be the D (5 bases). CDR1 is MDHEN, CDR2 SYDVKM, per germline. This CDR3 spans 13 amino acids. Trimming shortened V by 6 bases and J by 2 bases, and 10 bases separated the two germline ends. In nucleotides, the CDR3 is TGTGCCAGCAGGCAAGACAGAAACTATGGCTACACCTTC. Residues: CASRQDRNYGYTF.

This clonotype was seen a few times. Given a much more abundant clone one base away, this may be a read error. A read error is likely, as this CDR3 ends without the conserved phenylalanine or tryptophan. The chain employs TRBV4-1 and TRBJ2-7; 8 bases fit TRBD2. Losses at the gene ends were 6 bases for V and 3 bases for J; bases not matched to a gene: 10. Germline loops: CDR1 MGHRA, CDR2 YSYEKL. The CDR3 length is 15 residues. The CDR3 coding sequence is TGCGCCAGCAGTGACCCAAGCGGGAGATACTACGAGCAGTACCTC. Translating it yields CASSDPSGRYYEQYL.

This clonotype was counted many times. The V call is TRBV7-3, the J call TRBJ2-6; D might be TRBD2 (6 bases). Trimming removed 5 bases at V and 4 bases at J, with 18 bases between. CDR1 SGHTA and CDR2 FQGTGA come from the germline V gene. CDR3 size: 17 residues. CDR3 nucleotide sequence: TGTGCCAGCAGCCCATGGGACGGGGCGGGAGGGGCCAACGTCCTGACTTTC. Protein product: CASSPWDGAGGANVLTF.

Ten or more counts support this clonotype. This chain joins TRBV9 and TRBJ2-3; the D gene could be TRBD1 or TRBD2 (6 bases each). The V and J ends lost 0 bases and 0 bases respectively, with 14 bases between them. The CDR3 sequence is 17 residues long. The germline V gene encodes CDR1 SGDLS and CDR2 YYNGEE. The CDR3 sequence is CASSVEAGGLSTDTQYF. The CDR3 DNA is TGTGCCAGCAGCGTAGAGGCCGGGGGCCTTAGCACAGATACGCAGTATTTT.

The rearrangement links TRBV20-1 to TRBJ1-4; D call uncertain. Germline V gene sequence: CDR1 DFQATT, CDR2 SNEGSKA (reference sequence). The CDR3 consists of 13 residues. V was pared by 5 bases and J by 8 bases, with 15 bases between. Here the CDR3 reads CSAGGRRHEKLFF. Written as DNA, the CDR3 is TGCAGTGCTGGTGGCAGGAGGCACGAAAAACTGTTTTTT.